This T cell receptor (beta chain) was recovered during a study of blood T cell repertoires in COVID-19. Looking at the study overall: Sources were T cells, B-cell-depleted T cells, or PBMCs; the material itself was cDNA or gDNA.

As handled by the study authors: By means of reference gene primer amplification, nucleated cell counts were estimated. Using immunoSEQ multiplex PCR, the repertoire was profiled, and TCRdb retains in-frame clones only, with some absent. The V and J calls and clone size come from that table; D and trimming were worked out from the DNA. The sample includes approximately 120,000 clones, approximately 83% of them seen just once. Losses at the gene ends were 6 bases for V and 11 bases for J; bases not matched to a gene: 7. This CDR3 has 13 amino acids. CDR1 is MNHEY and CDR2 is SVGAGI in the germline V gene.

This TCR came from a woman in her forties or fifties who had recovered from COVID-19. The V gene is TRBV6-5, the J gene TRBJ1-1; 12 positions agree with TRBD1. Sequenced material: peripheral blood. DNA of the CDR3: TGTGCCAGCAGAGGGACAGGGGGCGGGCATGCTTTCTTT. Translating it yields CASRGTGGGHAFF.